This T cell receptor beta chain was sequenced in a study of T cell changes during pregnancy in multiple sclerosis. V was trimmed by 0 bases and J by 6 bases, leaving 9 bases between them. This CDR3 contains 14 residues. Per germline, CDR1 SGHTA and CDR2 FQGNSA. Libraries were prepared by immunoSEQ multiplex PCR; TCRdb keeps only in-frame clonotypes and omits some of them. The table shows about 44,000 clones, with roughly 95% occurring only once. This chain joins TRBV7-2 and TRBJ1-5; D gene ambiguous. This TCR was sampled from a female donor with multiple sclerosis, enrolled in a pregnancy study. The sequencing used peripheral blood, collected in the second trimester of pregnancy. CDR3 in amino acids: CASSLAGRGQPQHF. The CDR3 coding sequence is TGTGCCAGCAGCTTAGCAGGGCGGGGTCAGCCCCAGCATTTT.